Listed below are T cell receptor beta chains from one sample, sequenced in a study of shared clonotypes between healthy human individuals. Using immunoSEQ multiplex PCR, the repertoire was profiled, and TCRdb retains in-frame clones only, with some absent. The sample shows some 1.1 million clones, approximately 80% of them seen only once. Sequenced: memory CD4+ T cells from PBMCs. Receptor source: a man aged 18 to 30 in good health. Some clones in this sample may be carry-over from other donors' samples. Both conserved end residues are part of each CDR3. The order of the fields is CDR3 length, clone size, D gene, J gene, V gene, CDR3 protein, CDR3 DNA. The D gene is left open where the match is weak. Only some rows state a clone size, as once, few, many or a class for expanded clones.

cdr3_length: 20
clone_size: once
d_call: TRBD2
j_call: TRBJ2-4
v_call: TRBV28
cdr3_aa: CASSLLQRERAYQAKNIQYF
cdr3_nt: TGTGCCAGCAGTTTACTCCAGCGGGAGAGAGCTTATCAAGCCAAAAACATTCAGTACTTC

cdr3_length: 16
clone_size: .
d_call: TRBD1
j_call: TRBJ2-7
v_call: TRBV5-5
cdr3_aa: CASSLAGQPGTYEQYF
cdr3_nt: TGTGCCAGCAGCTTGGCGGGACAGCCCGGTACCTACGAGCAGTACTTC

cdr3_length: 12
clone_size: .
d_call: .
j_call: TRBJ1-2
v_call: TRBV7-2
cdr3_aa: CASSFDSYGYTF
cdr3_nt: TGTGCCAGCAGTTTTGACAGCTATGGCTACACCTTC

cdr3_length: 13
clone_size: .
d_call: TRBD1
j_call: TRBJ1-2
v_call: TRBV6-6
cdr3_aa: CASSRGDSYGYTF
cdr3_nt: TGTGCCAGCAGCCGTGGGGACAGTTATGGCTACACCTTC

cdr3_length: 14
clone_size: once
d_call: .
j_call: TRBJ1-3
v_call: TRBV6-5
cdr3_aa: CASSYGGLGNTIYF
cdr3_nt: TGTGCCAGCAGTTATGGGGGGCTTGGAAACACCATATATTTT

cdr3_length: 13
clone_size: .
d_call: TRBD1
j_call: TRBJ2-5
v_call: TRBV5-1
cdr3_aa: CASRGGIGETQYF
cdr3_nt: TGCGCCAGCAGAGGGGGCATCGGCGAGACCCAGTACTTC

cdr3_length: 14
clone_size: .
d_call: .
j_call: TRBJ1-1
v_call: TRBV28
cdr3_aa: CASSLTRQNTEAFF
cdr3_nt: TGTGCCAGCAGTTTGACGAGGCAGAACACTGAAGCTTTCTTT

cdr3_length: 14
clone_size: .
d_call: .
j_call: TRBJ1-4
v_call: TRBV2
cdr3_aa: CASSEQGETEKLFF
cdr3_nt: TGTGCCAGCAGTGAACAGGGCGAAACCGAAAAACTGTTTTTT

cdr3_length: 16
clone_size: .
d_call: .
j_call: TRBJ2-7
v_call: TRBV4-2
cdr3_aa: CASSQDIGTSPYEQYF
cdr3_nt: TGTGCCAGCAGCCAAGATATTGGGACTTCTCCCTACGAGCAGTACTTC

cdr3_length: 15
clone_size: .
d_call: .
j_call: TRBJ2-7
v_call: TRBV27
cdr3_aa: CASSSLGGQLYEQYF
cdr3_nt: TGTGCCAGCAGTTCCTTGGGGGGACAGCTCTACGAGCAGTACTTC

cdr3_length: 15
clone_size: .
d_call: .
j_call: TRBJ1-3
v_call: TRBV30
cdr3_aa: CAWSGYGGFQDTIYF
cdr3_nt: TGTGCCTGGAGTGGATACGGGGGCTTTCAAGACACCATATATTTT

cdr3_length: 16
clone_size: .
d_call: .
j_call: TRBJ2-7
v_call: TRBV28
cdr3_aa: CASRNLDRAGAYEQYF
cdr3_nt: TGTGCCAGCAGGAACTTGGACAGGGCGGGAGCGTACGAGCAGTACTTC

cdr3_length: 13
clone_size: once
d_call: .
j_call: TRBJ2-2
v_call: TRBV27
cdr3_aa: CASSQGNTGELFF
cdr3_nt: TGTGCCAGCAGTCAAGGGAACACCGGGGAGCTGTTTTTT

cdr3_length: 13
clone_size: .
d_call: .
j_call: TRBJ1-1
v_call: TRBV7-2
cdr3_aa: CASSREVGTEAFF
cdr3_nt: TGTGCCAGCAGCCGCGAGGTGGGAACTGAAGCTTTCTTT

cdr3_length: 15
clone_size: once
d_call: TRBD1
j_call: TRBJ1-2
v_call: TRBV27
cdr3_aa: CASSLPGQGNYGYTF
cdr3_nt: TGTGCCAGCAGTTTACCCGGACAGGGCAACTATGGCTACACCTTC

cdr3_length: 13
clone_size: .
d_call: .
j_call: TRBJ2-1
v_call: TRBV18
cdr3_aa: CASSPGGDKPQFF
cdr3_nt: TGTGCCAGCTCACCAGGGGGAGATAAACCACAGTTCTTC

cdr3_length: 15
clone_size: .
d_call: .
j_call: TRBJ2-5
v_call: TRBV5-4
cdr3_aa: CASSSTTAPTKTQYF
cdr3_nt: TGTGCCAGCAGCTCTACGACAGCTCCCACGAAGACCCAGTACTTC